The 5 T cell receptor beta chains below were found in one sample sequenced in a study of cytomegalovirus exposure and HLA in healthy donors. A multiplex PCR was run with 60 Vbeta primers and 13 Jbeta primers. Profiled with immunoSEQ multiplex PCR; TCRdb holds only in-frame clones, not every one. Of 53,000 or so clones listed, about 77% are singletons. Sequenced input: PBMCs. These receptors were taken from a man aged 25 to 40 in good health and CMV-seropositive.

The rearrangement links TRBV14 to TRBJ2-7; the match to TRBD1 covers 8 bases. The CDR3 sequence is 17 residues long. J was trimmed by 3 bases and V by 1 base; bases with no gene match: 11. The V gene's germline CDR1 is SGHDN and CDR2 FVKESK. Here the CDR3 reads CASSQGLGTGDLYEQYF. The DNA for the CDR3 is TGTGCCAGCAGCCAAGGCCTAGGGACAGGAGACCTCTACGAGCAGTACTTC.

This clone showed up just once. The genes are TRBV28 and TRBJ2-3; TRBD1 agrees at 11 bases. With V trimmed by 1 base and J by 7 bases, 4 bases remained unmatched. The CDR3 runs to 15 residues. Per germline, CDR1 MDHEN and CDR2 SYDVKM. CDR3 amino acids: CASSLFGTGGNTQYF. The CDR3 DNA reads TGTGCCAGCAGTTTATTCGGGACAGGGGGAAATACGCAGTATTTT.

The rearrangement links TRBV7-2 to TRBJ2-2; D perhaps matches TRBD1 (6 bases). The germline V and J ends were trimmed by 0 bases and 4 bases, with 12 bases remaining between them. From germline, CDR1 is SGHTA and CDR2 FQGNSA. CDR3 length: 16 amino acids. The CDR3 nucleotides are TGTGCCAGCAGCTTAGCGTCAGGGGCCGTCACCGGGGAGCTGTTTTTT. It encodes CASSLASGAVTGELFF.

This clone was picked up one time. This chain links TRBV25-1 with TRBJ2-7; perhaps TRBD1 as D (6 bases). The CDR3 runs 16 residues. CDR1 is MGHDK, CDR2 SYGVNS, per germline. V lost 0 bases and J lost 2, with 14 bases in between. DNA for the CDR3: TGTGCCAGCAGTGAATACCCGGGGACAACACCCTACGAGCAGTACTTC. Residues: CASSEYPGTTPYEQYF.

The CDR3 loop is CASLTPRGEAFF. For the CDR3, the DNA is TGTGCCAGCCTCACCCCTCGGGGAGAGGCTTTCTTT. The genes are TRBV27 and TRBJ1-1; D is unresolved. The CDR3 runs 12 residues. Looked up from germline, CDR1 is MNHEY and CDR2 is SMNVEV (reference sequence). V gave up 8 bases and J gave up 11 bases, with 18 bases separating them.